This T cell receptor (beta chain) was profiled in a study of vaccination and CD4 T cells after COVID-19. Across the whole study: Recovered-phase convalescent patients showed SARS-CoV-2 positivity by nasal swab PCR; roughly ten were mild, one severe. As their vaccination, participants received two doses of either BNT162b2 or mRNA-1273 vaccine. Cells were stimulated with overlapping spike peptide pools from SARS-CoV-2, HCoV-NL63, HCoV-OC43 and HCoV-229E.

Scientists ran DNA taken from cultured CD4+ T cells through the Oncomine TCR Beta short-read assay for sequencing. Via MiXCR, TCRdb re-called the PCR reads, giving one row per CDR3 protein. The profile shows about 19,000 distinct CDR3 sequences, around 46% of them singletons. The treatment here: roughly 10-day PBMC culture with coronavirus spike peptide pools or control peptides (ViraFEST assay). V lost 3 bases, J lost 1 base, and 5 bases lay in between. Germline assignment: CDR1 ENHRY and CDR2 SYGVKD. There are 13 residues in the CDR3. Note on this clonotype: Its target is unknown.

Sequenced here: CD4+ T cells from blood, cultured in vitro, sampled after SARS-CoV-2 vaccination. This TCR derives from a human donor who had recovered from COVID-19. The rearrangement links TRBV10-3 to TRBJ2-3; no firm D call. CDR3 DNA: TGTGCCATCAGTGACTCTGGCACAGATACGCAGTATTTT. This codes for CAISDSGTDTQYF.